Sequencing of this T cell receptor (beta chain) was carried out in a study of T-cell reconstitution after alpha-beta-depleted transplantation in children. Preparation of the TCRbeta library involved a method that used unique molecular identifiers. TCRdb analysed the PCR reads with MiXCR anew, one entry per CDR3 protein. The table lists around 380,000 distinct CDR3 sequences, roughly a tenth of them singletons, with about 5% in the top ten. Ten or more counts support this clonotype. The CDR3 covers 15 residues. Trimming took off 0 bases at V and 0 bases at J, with 10 bases between the two ends. Germline assignment: CDR1 SGHRS and CDR2 YFSETQ.

The clonotype comes from a human donor who donated a stem cell graft to a child with acute myeloid leukemia. This chain joins TRBV5-1 and TRBJ2-7; no clear D gene. The specimen was PBMCs from the stem cell graft donor, collected from the stem cell graft. The CDR3, as DNA: TGCGCCAGCAGCTTGGGGATCTCCGGCTCCTACGAGCAGTACTTC. Its protein is CASSLGISGSYEQYF.